Listed here is a single TCR beta chain. Its binding antigen is unknown. Base qualities are not at hand, and no much larger clone is one base apart. Donors were 30 to 45 systemically healthy Caucasian individuals from Russia aged roughly 6 to 100 years. Each donor gave around 9.5 milliliters of peripheral blood, collected into EDTA-treated Vacutainer tubes. Ficoll-Paque density-gradient centrifugation was used to isolate PBMCs, with at least 6.5 million per sample. Total RNA, at least 6 micrograms per sample, was extracted from PBMCs with Trizol reagent. The percentages of naive CD45RAhigh/CD27high T cells were determined by flow cytometry on a PBMC aliquot from every donor. V is pared back by 4 bases and J by 2 bases, with 14 bases lying between the germline termini. Sequences LNHDA (CDR1) and SQIVND (CDR2) are obtained from the germline V gene (reference sequence). The CDR3 measures 15 amino acids from cysteine to phenylalanine. Only the CDR3 DNA stays, 45 bases, in frame from base 1.

The receptor library was made with 5' RACE. Reads for this sample came from an Illumina HiSeq 2500. The second PCR ran for about 7 to 11 cycles and used a J-beta primer mix along with a sample-barcoded 5' primer. A template-switch 5' adaptor carrying 12 random nucleotides introduced a unique molecular identifier onto each TCR beta cDNA molecule. At least 2.5 million CDR3-containing paired-end reads were obtained from each sample. All of the RNA was converted into first-strand cDNA using the Mint cDNA synthesis kit, with a TRBC-specific oligonucleotide serving as the primer. Following uracil-DNA glycosylase treatment, a first 18-cycle PCR with universal primers M1SS and BC2_uni_R was performed on all cDNA. The source study handled its data this way. For normalization, 1 million high-quality reads, each with a distinct molecular identifier, were randomly selected from each sample. Reads with shared molecular identifiers were discarded instead of being binned into consensus sequences. CDR3 identification, clonotype clustering and error correction used MiTCR with a Q25 quality threshold and the strictest error-elimination algorithm. A nonparametric unseen species model with Euler transformation was used to estimate a lower bound on total TCR beta diversity. TCRdb reworked the public reads: Q25 trimming with fastp, MiXCR clone assembly, productive beta chains retained. Each entry merges the rows of one CDR3 protein and shows their most common DNA and genes. What appears here as the V and J calls and clone size reflects TCRdb's work, not the paper's. The table for this sample lists 900,000 to 950,000 distinct CDR3 sequences; about 27% of them were counted only once. The top ten constitute around 9.6% of the sample.

This record belongs to a study of blood T cells in healthy people across ages (dated by TCRdb to between 2015 and 2016). Context from the whole study: Template switching captured roughly one uniquely barcoded TCR beta cDNA molecule per two T cells in model experiments. Using deep sequencing normalized with unique cDNA molecular identifiers, the study measured how TCR beta repertoire diversity changes with age. The donors were divided into four age groups: young (average approximately 17 years), middle-aged (approximately 39), aged (approximately 59) and long-lived (82). Using the same blood draw, the study looked at two additional independent replicas of 1 million unique cDNA reads for two donors, one aged 18 to 30 and the other aged 80 or older. What the research found in general, with its limitations: The long-lived group showed more naive CD4+ T cells, fewer expanded clones and increased TCR diversity than the aged group, suggesting age selection. The CMV infection status of donors was not known, potentially confounding age-related changes in expanded clonotypes. The percentage of naive T cells measured by flow cytometry correlated strongly with observed TCR beta diversity. Bulk unsorted PBMC profiling prevented conclusive comparison of naive and antigen-experienced compartments. Estimates of total diversity based on one million sequenced T cells were considered lower bounds and underestimates. Observed TCR beta diversity per million T cells fell roughly linearly with age, and a significant reduction was already apparent by age roughly 40.

Separately, the same data were catalogued under a study of T cells of mothers and their children. The second source states: Nine systemically healthy Caucasian individuals served as donors, namely three mothers together with their six children. cDNA synthesis consumed the entire amount of extracted RNA, loaded at approximately 1.5 ug RNA in each 15 ul reaction. Sample barcodes and 2-4 random nucleotides were added via the M1S primer in the second PCR. Over 9 million TCR beta CDR3 reads came from each mother, compared with approximately 3.1 million reads from each child. Thymic selection shapes the output of TCR recombination in a similar way in related and unrelated pairs, and inherited differences have a minor effect. Normalized repertoire overlap was always slightly but never significantly higher in related than unrelated mother-child pairs. No persistent microchimeric T cell clones were detected, at a sensitivity of about 100 clones per million clonotypes. In the study, deep NGS was used to compare the TCR beta repertoires of mothers and children, and features distinguishing related mother-child pairs from unrelated individuals were sought. The mean age was roughly 40 +/- 4 years for the mothers and about 12 +/- 4 years for the children. After adapters were ligated using NEBNext reagents, the libraries underwent 100+100 nt paired-end sequencing on an Illumina HiSeq 2000. To avoid cross-contamination, the mother libraries and the child libraries were prepared a month apart and sequenced in separate runs. For each donor, somewhere between about 450,000 and 2,000,000 distinct TCR beta clonotypes were identified. Naive TCR beta clonotypes were estimated from low-frequency clonotypes matched to each donor's FACS-determined naive share, without sorting.

The chain is made from TRBV19 and TRBJ1-1; the D region possibly corresponds to TRBD1 (5 bases align). The sequence came from a woman between 35 and 50 years old in good health. What was sequenced was blood. The CDR3 reads as follows: CASSKRGNPNTEAFF. The DNA reads TGTGCCAGTAGTAAACGGGGCAATCCAAACACTGAAGCTTTCTTT.